This TCR beta chain was profiled in a study of cytomegalovirus exposure and HLA in healthy donors. Germline CDR1 reads SGHRS; CDR2 reads YFSETQ. Unmatched junction bases numbered 15, after V lost 4 bases and J lost 8 bases. The CDR3 consists of 17 residues. Sequencing was performed with immunoSEQ multiplex PCR; in TCRdb, only in-frame clones are kept and a portion is missing. Of 150,000 to 200,000 clones in the sample, around 84% were seen once. The receptor comes from a woman in her twenties or thirties in good health and CMV-seropositive. V and J are TRBV5-1 and TRBJ2-1; 10 bases fit TRBD2. The sequenced material came from PBMCs. The CDR3 region is CASSNRLAGKTGHEQFF. Here the CDR3 DNA reads TGCGCCAGCAGCAATCGACTAGCGGGCAAAACAGGCCATGAGCAGTTCTTC.